A selection of T cell receptor beta chains follows, all from one sample in a study of blood T cell repertoires in COVID-19. The method was immunoSEQ multiplex PCR; TCRdb's version includes in-frame clones alone and lacks a portion of them. The table includes a few hundred thousand clones, about nine tenths detected once. Sequences were obtained from peripheral blood. Receptors were obtained from a man in his sixties who had recovered from COVID-19. Both conserved end residues are part of each CDR3. Each record gives: J gene, V gene, CDR3 protein.

J gene: TRBJ1-1; V gene: TRBV6-6; CDR3 protein: CASRQGGEAFF
J gene: TRBJ2-5; V gene: TRBV5-4; CDR3 protein: CASSPLGTGLRIQTQYF
J gene: TRBJ2-6; V gene: TRBV9; CDR3 protein: CASSVEYYLGAVTGANVLTF
J gene: TRBJ2-7; V gene: TRBV7-6; CDR3 protein: CASSLEGGRSGFYEQYF
J gene: TRBJ2-7; V gene: TRBV18; CDR3 protein: CASSPLGTGGYEQYF
J gene: TRBJ2-7; V gene: TRBV9; CDR3 protein: CASSGGDFTLEQYF
J gene: TRBJ1-6; V gene: TRBV6-5; CDR3 protein: CASSAAGNSPLHF
J gene: TRBJ2-4; V gene: TRBV7-3; CDR3 protein: CASSPGQGATKNIQYF
J gene: TRBJ2-2; V gene: TRBV7-8; CDR3 protein: CASSKSGNTGELFF
J gene: TRBJ1-4; V gene: TRBV5-1; CDR3 protein: CASSDRTGPSGEKLFF
J gene: TRBJ2-7; V gene: TRBV5-1; CDR3 protein: CASSSRPGQGSYEQYF
J gene: TRBJ2-2; V gene: TRBV11-2; CDR3 protein: CASSPSAGGSVTGELFF
J gene: TRBJ1-5; V gene: TRBV27; CDR3 protein: CASTSLIHIGQGSNQPQHF
J gene: TRBJ1-1; V gene: TRBV6-4; CDR3 protein: CASSAGLDTEAFF
J gene: TRBJ1-2; V gene: TRBV6-5; CDR3 protein: CASSYSQVYGYTF
J gene: TRBJ2-3; V gene: TRBV18; CDR3 protein: CASSPAGGADTQYF
J gene: TRBJ1-1; V gene: TRBV4-2; CDR3 protein: CASSQENRGGGMNTEAFF
J gene: TRBJ2-7; V gene: TRBV9; CDR3 protein: CASSWGQGAYEQYF
J gene: TRBJ1-1; V gene: TRBV7-2; CDR3 protein: CASSLDRATEAFF
J gene: TRBJ1-2; V gene: TRBV5-4; CDR3 protein: CASSPTGYGYTF
J gene: TRBJ1-3; V gene: TRBV7-9; CDR3 protein: CASSLEGGNTIYF
J gene: TRBJ1-5; V gene: TRBV18; CDR3 protein: CASSAGTGSNQPQHF
J gene: TRBJ2-4; V gene: TRBV15; CDR3 protein: CATSRDRPGQGDF
J gene: TRBJ2-7; V gene: TRBV10-2; CDR3 protein: CASSSHLVAGSSKNEQYF
J gene: TRBJ1-1; V gene: TRBV11-2; CDR3 protein: CASSLYMASPEAEAFF
J gene: TRBJ2-3; V gene: TRBV7-2; CDR3 protein: CASSPPGQKDTQYF
J gene: TRBJ2-2; V gene: TRBV6-5; CDR3 protein: CASRPVDTGELFF
J gene: TRBJ2-3; V gene: TRBV6-2/TRBV6-3; CDR3 protein: CASSYGLAGAMDTQYF